This T cell receptor (beta chain) was documented in a study of blood T cell repertoires in COVID-19. Overall study: COVID-19 samples from acute and convalescent phases originated in the United States, Italy and Spain.

V was pared by 1 base and J by 3 bases, with 4 bases between. The CDR3 sequence is 13 residues long. Germline V CDR1 and CDR2: LNHDA, SQIVND (reference sequence). The table came from immunoSEQ multiplex PCR; TCRdb's copy has only in-frame clones and leaves some out. This table holds about 9,600 clones, 80% to 90% found once. The count of this clone is one. The chain has TRBV19 and TRBJ1-5; D gene unclear. The receptor comes from a human donor in a cohort sampled during active COVID-19. Sequencing was carried out using peripheral blood. In DNA form, the CDR3 reads TGTGCCAGTAGTATAGCCTTCAATCAGCCCCAGCATTTT. Protein sequence: CASSIAFNQPQHF.